The rows below give T cell receptor beta chains drawn from one sample of a study of shared clonotypes between healthy human individuals. Profiled with immunoSEQ multiplex PCR; TCRdb holds only in-frame clones, not every one. The table records some 470,000 clones, approximately 80% of them present only once. The sequenced sample was PBMCs. These receptors were taken from a middle-aged woman in good health. Some clones in this sample may be carry-over from other donors' samples. Each CDR3 is given with its conserved first and last residue. Each record gives: CDR3 protein, CDR3 DNA, J gene, V gene, clone size, D gene. The D gene is left open where the match is weak. Only part of the rows carry a size: once, few, many, or a class if the clone is expanded.

CDR3 protein: CASSLSLRGEGNTQYF; CDR3 DNA: TGCGCCAGCAGCTTGTCTTTGCGTGGAGAGGGGAATACGCAGTATTTT; J gene: TRBJ2-3; V gene: TRBV5-1; clone size: -; D gene: -
CDR3 protein: CSTEAGYGYTF; CDR3 DNA: TGCAGCACTGAAGCAGGGTATGGCTACACCTTC; J gene: TRBJ1-2; V gene: TRBV29-1; clone size: -; D gene: -
CDR3 protein: CASSPTRATYEQYF; CDR3 DNA: TGTGCCAGCAGCCCCACCAGGGCCACCTACGAGCAGTACTTC; J gene: TRBJ2-7; V gene: TRBV5-5; clone size: -; D gene: -
CDR3 protein: CASSFTDRSYEQYF; CDR3 DNA: TGTGCCAGCAGCTTCACGGACAGGAGCTACGAGCAGTACTTC; J gene: TRBJ2-7; V gene: TRBV7-2; clone size: -; D gene: TRBD1
CDR3 protein: CASSYFRGGNEQFF; CDR3 DNA: TGTGCCAGCAGTTACTTTAGGGGGGGAAATGAGCAGTTCTTC; J gene: TRBJ2-1; V gene: TRBV6-5; clone size: -; D gene: -
CDR3 protein: CASRPGSGWDEQFF; CDR3 DNA: TGTGCCAGCAGACCCGGTAGTGGGTGGGATGAGCAGTTCTTC; J gene: TRBJ2-1; V gene: TRBV7-8; clone size: -; D gene: -
CDR3 protein: CASSQMGLAASYNEQFF; CDR3 DNA: TGTGCCAGCAGTCAAATGGGGCTAGCGGCCTCCTACAATGAGCAGTTCTTC; J gene: TRBJ2-1; V gene: TRBV7-3; clone size: -; D gene: TRBD2
CDR3 protein: CASSQDLLTDTQYF; CDR3 DNA: TGCGCCAGCAGCCAAGATTTACTCACGGATACGCAGTATTTT; J gene: TRBJ2-3; V gene: TRBV4-3; clone size: -; D gene: -
CDR3 protein: CASSQGSSSGSRETQYF; CDR3 DNA: TGTGCCAGCAGCCAAGGGAGTAGTAGCGGGAGTCGAGAGACCCAGTACTTC; J gene: TRBJ2-5; V gene: TRBV4-2; clone size: -; D gene: TRBD2
CDR3 protein: CASSRRGPNQETQYF; CDR3 DNA: TGTGCCAGCAGCCGAAGGGGACCAAACCAAGAGACCCAGTACTTC; J gene: TRBJ2-5; V gene: TRBV7-8; clone size: -; D gene: -
CDR3 protein: CASSESGGDEKLFF; CDR3 DNA: TGTGCCAGCAGTGAATCAGGGGGGGATGAAAAACTGTTTTTT; J gene: TRBJ1-4; V gene: TRBV25-1; clone size: -; D gene: TRBD1
CDR3 protein: CASSFAGFTDTQYF; CDR3 DNA: TGCGCCAGCAGCTTTGCGGGTTTCACAGATACGCAGTATTTT; J gene: TRBJ2-3; V gene: TRBV5-1; clone size: -; D gene: -
CDR3 protein: CASRYSALAGADTQYF; CDR3 DNA: TGTGCCAGCAGGTACTCGGCACTAGCGGGAGCAGATACGCAGTATTTT; J gene: TRBJ2-3; V gene: TRBV6-6; clone size: few; D gene: TRBD2
CDR3 protein: CASSLGGDGETQYF; CDR3 DNA: TGTGCCAGCAGCTTAGGGGGGGACGGTGAGACCCAGTACTTC; J gene: TRBJ2-5; V gene: TRBV7-2; clone size: -; D gene: -
CDR3 protein: CASSGGTSGPYEQYF; CDR3 DNA: TGTGCCAGCAGTGGTGGGACTAGCGGCCCCTACGAGCAGTACTTC; J gene: TRBJ2-7; V gene: TRBV2; clone size: -; D gene: TRBD2
CDR3 protein: CASSLETGWSYEQYF; CDR3 DNA: TGTGCCAGCAGCTTAGAAACAGGGTGGTCCTACGAGCAGTACTTC; J gene: TRBJ2-7; V gene: TRBV7-8; clone size: -; D gene: -
CDR3 protein: CASSPQGGTSAWGNEQFF; CDR3 DNA: TGTGCCAGCAGCCCACAGGGTGGTACTAGCGCCTGGGGAAATGAGCAGTTCTTC; J gene: TRBJ2-1; V gene: TRBV7-3; clone size: -; D gene: -
CDR3 protein: CASSQEDTQYF; CDR3 DNA: TGTGCCAGCAGCCAGGAGGATACGCAGTATTTT; J gene: TRBJ2-3; V gene: TRBV6-6; clone size: -; D gene: -
CDR3 protein: CASSQGSKGSSYEQYF; CDR3 DNA: TGCGCCAGCAGCCAAGGGAGTAAGGGGTCCTCCTACGAGCAGTACTTC; J gene: TRBJ2-7; V gene: TRBV4-3; clone size: -; D gene: -
CDR3 protein: CASSRQAPYEQYF; CDR3 DNA: TGTGCCAGCAGCCGACAGGCACCCTACGAGCAGTACTTC; J gene: TRBJ2-7; V gene: TRBV28; clone size: many; D gene: -
CDR3 protein: CASSPGTNTGELFF; CDR3 DNA: TGCGCCAGCAGCCCCGGGACGAACACCGGGGAGCTGTTTTTT; J gene: TRBJ2-2; V gene: TRBV5-1; clone size: -; D gene: -
CDR3 protein: CASRGQGHTEAFF; CDR3 DNA: TGTGCCAGCAGGGGACAGGGGCACACTGAAGCTTTCTTT; J gene: TRBJ1-1; V gene: TRBV6-1; clone size: -; D gene: TRBD1
CDR3 protein: CASSLDRAGGPFYEQYF; CDR3 DNA: TGTGCCAGCAGCTTAGATCGTGCGGGAGGACCCTTCTACGAGCAGTACTTC; J gene: TRBJ2-7; V gene: TRBV11-2; clone size: -; D gene: TRBD2
CDR3 protein: CASSEGQGYGYTF; CDR3 DNA: TGTGCCAGCAGCGAGGGACAGGGCTATGGCTACACCTTC; J gene: TRBJ1-2; V gene: TRBV7-2; clone size: -; D gene: TRBD1
CDR3 protein: CSVNQGGTGELFF; CDR3 DNA: TGCAGCGTCAACCAGGGGGGAACCGGGGAGCTGTTTTTT; J gene: TRBJ2-2; V gene: TRBV29-1; clone size: -; D gene: -
CDR3 protein: CASRRGTSNEQFF; CDR3 DNA: TGTGCCAGCAGACGAGGGACTAGCAATGAGCAGTTCTTC; J gene: TRBJ2-1; V gene: TRBV5-6; clone size: -; D gene: TRBD2
CDR3 protein: CSVLLGTGFTGELFF; CDR3 DNA: TGCAGCGTACTACTTGGGACAGGGTTTACCGGGGAGCTGTTTTTT; J gene: TRBJ2-2; V gene: TRBV29-1; clone size: -; D gene: TRBD1
CDR3 protein: CASSLSTYEQYF; CDR3 DNA: TGTGCCAGCAGTTTATCGACCTACGAGCAGTACTTC; J gene: TRBJ2-7; V gene: TRBV28; clone size: -; D gene: -
CDR3 protein: CASSLHLNTEAFF; CDR3 DNA: TGTGCCAGCAGCTTACACTTGAACACTGAAGCTTTCTTT; J gene: TRBJ1-1; V gene: TRBV14; clone size: many; D gene: -
CDR3 protein: CASSFPGTSGDTQYF; CDR3 DNA: TGTGCCAGCAGTTTCCCCGGGACTAGCGGGGATACGCAGTATTTT; J gene: TRBJ2-3; V gene: TRBV28; clone size: -; D gene: TRBD2
CDR3 protein: CASKPGRTSYKQYF; CDR3 DNA: TGCGCCAGCAAGCCGGGACGGACCTCCTACAAGCAGTACTTC; J gene: TRBJ2-7; V gene: TRBV10-2; clone size: once; D gene: -
CDR3 protein: CILNWGCEQYF; CDR3 DNA: TGCATTTTGAACTGGGGATGCGAGCAGTACTTC; J gene: TRBJ2-7; V gene: TRBV29-1; clone size: -; D gene: -
CDR3 protein: CASSERWGNEQFF; CDR3 DNA: TGTGCCAGCAGTGAAAGGTGGGGAAATGAGCAGTTCTTC; J gene: TRBJ2-1; V gene: TRBV6-1; clone size: -; D gene: -
CDR3 protein: CASSRTGGETYEQYF; CDR3 DNA: TGTGCCAGCAGCCGAACAGGGGGCGAAACCTACGAGCAGTACTTC; J gene: TRBJ2-7; V gene: TRBV7-3; clone size: -; D gene: TRBD1
CDR3 protein: CASSPPGGQPQHF; CDR3 DNA: TGTGCCAGCAGCCCCCCGGGTGGTCAGCCCCAGCATTTT; J gene: TRBJ1-5; V gene: TRBV7-8; clone size: medium-sized; D gene: -
CDR3 protein: CTSSVVGQGGQSQHF; CDR3 DNA: TGTACCAGCAGCGTAGTCGGACAGGGCGGACAGTCCCAGCATTTT; J gene: TRBJ1-5; V gene: TRBV9; clone size: -; D gene: TRBD1
CDR3 protein: CASSLSYGSYEQYF; CDR3 DNA: TGCGCCAGCAGCTTGTCTTACGGATCCTACGAGCAGTACTTC; J gene: TRBJ2-7; V gene: TRBV5-1; clone size: -; D gene: -
CDR3 protein: CASLPGPTNEKLFF; CDR3 DNA: TGTGCCAGTCTTCCCGGGCCTACTAATGAAAAACTGTTTTTT; J gene: TRBJ1-4; V gene: TRBV7-2; clone size: -; D gene: -
CDR3 protein: CASSSRQGGPYEQYF; CDR3 DNA: TGTGCCAGCAGCTCAAGACAGGGTGGGCCCTACGAGCAGTACTTC; J gene: TRBJ2-7; V gene: TRBV13; clone size: -; D gene: TRBD1
CDR3 protein: CSVSPGTGMGNTIYF; CDR3 DNA: TGCAGCGTCAGTCCCGGGACAGGGATGGGAAACACCATATATTTT; J gene: TRBJ1-3; V gene: TRBV29-1; clone size: few; D gene: TRBD1
CDR3 protein: CASSQMRTGGCTEAFF; CDR3 DNA: TGTGCCAGCAGCCAGATGAGGACAGGGGGGTGTACTGAAGCTTTCTTT; J gene: TRBJ1-1; V gene: TRBV5-7; clone size: -; D gene: TRBD1
CDR3 protein: CASSPPGLAGFYEQYF; CDR3 DNA: TGTGCCAGCAGTCCCCCGGGGCTAGCGGGGTTCTACGAGCAGTACTTC; J gene: TRBJ2-7; V gene: TRBV11-2; clone size: -; D gene: TRBD2
CDR3 protein: CASSNSGTTDREQYF; CDR3 DNA: TGTGCCAGCAGCAATTCCGGGACTACTGACCGTGAGCAGTACTTC; J gene: TRBJ2-7; V gene: TRBV11-2; clone size: -; D gene: TRBD2
CDR3 protein: CASRRRGATNEKLFF; CDR3 DNA: TGTGCCAGTAGAAGAAGGGGTGCAACTAATGAAAAACTGTTTTTT; J gene: TRBJ1-4; V gene: TRBV19; clone size: -; D gene: -
CDR3 protein: CASSSRTGGITNEKLFF; CDR3 DNA: TGTGCCAGCAGCTCGCGGACAGGGGGCATAACTAATGAAAAACTGTTTTTT; J gene: TRBJ1-4; V gene: TRBV5-4; clone size: -; D gene: TRBD1
CDR3 protein: CASSTRTENEKLFF; CDR3 DNA: TGTGCCAGCTCGACCAGGACGGAGAATGAAAAACTGTTTTTT; J gene: TRBJ1-4; V gene: TRBV18; clone size: -; D gene: -
CDR3 protein: CASRGAGSYSGYTF; CDR3 DNA: TGTGCCAGCCGGGGGGCCGGTTCTTACTCGGGCTACACCTTC; J gene: TRBJ1-2; V gene: TRBV7-9; clone size: -; D gene: -
CDR3 protein: CASSLPDASYEQYF; CDR3 DNA: TGTGCCAGCAGCTTACCGGACGCCTCCTACGAGCAGTACTTC; J gene: TRBJ2-7; V gene: TRBV7-9; clone size: few; D gene: -
CDR3 protein: CASSPRGTGISYEQYF; CDR3 DNA: TGTGCCAGCAGTCCCCGAGGGACAGGGATCTCATACGAGCAGTACTTC; J gene: TRBJ2-7; V gene: TRBV28; clone size: -; D gene: TRBD1
CDR3 protein: CASSPAGGTSGSSYNEQFF; CDR3 DNA: TGCGCCAGCAGCCCTGCCGGAGGGACTAGCGGGAGCTCCTACAATGAGCAGTTCTTC; J gene: TRBJ2-1; V gene: TRBV4-1; clone size: -; D gene: TRBD2
CDR3 protein: CASSGGTDYTEAFF; CDR3 DNA: TGTGCCAGCTCCGGTGGGACGGACTACACTGAAGCTTTCTTT; J gene: TRBJ1-1; V gene: TRBV18; clone size: -; D gene: -
CDR3 protein: CASSFLGTGQLAGKQYF; CDR3 DNA: TGTGCCAGCAGCTTCCTCGGGACGGGTCAGCTGGCAGGGAAGCAGTACTTC; J gene: TRBJ2-7; V gene: TRBV7-2; clone size: -; D gene: -
CDR3 protein: CASSLRAQPNEKLFF; CDR3 DNA: TGTGCCAGCAGCTTACGCGCGCAGCCTAATGAAAAACTGTTTTTT; J gene: TRBJ1-4; V gene: TRBV7-9; clone size: -; D gene: -
CDR3 protein: CASSPPDSPDLTEAFF; CDR3 DNA: TGTGCCAGCAGTCCCCCGGACAGCCCCGACCTTACTGAAGCTTTCTTT; J gene: TRBJ1-1; V gene: TRBV28; clone size: -; D gene: -
CDR3 protein: CASSLDSGSQETQYF; CDR3 DNA: TGTGCCAGCAGCTTAGATTCGGGAAGCCAAGAGACCCAGTACTTC; J gene: TRBJ2-5; V gene: TRBV11-3; clone size: -; D gene: -
CDR3 protein: CASGSHRGGTQYF; CDR3 DNA: TGTGCCAGCGGCTCCCACAGGGGAGGCACGCAGTATTTT; J gene: TRBJ2-3; V gene: TRBV27; clone size: -; D gene: -
CDR3 protein: CASSASPSFSPLHF; CDR3 DNA: TGTGCCAGCTCAGCTTCGCCCTCTTTTTCACCCCTCCACTTT; J gene: TRBJ1-6; V gene: TRBV18; clone size: -; D gene: -